Listed below are T cell receptor beta chains from one sample, sequenced in a study of blood T cells in healthy people across ages. MiXCR, applied by TCRdb to the 5' RACE reads, yields one record per CDR3 protein. The repertoire has roughly 500,000 distinct CDR3 sequences, 25% to 30% of them found once; the top ten carry about 18%. The source material was blood. These receptors originate from a woman in her sixties or seventies in good health. CDR3s include the opening cysteine and the closing phenylalanine or tryptophan. D genes are given only for firm matches. Size is omitted from some rows. Given values are once, few, many or a class for expanded clones.

size: .; V: TRBV3-1; J: TRBJ2-5; D: .; CDR3: CASSRTGLHQETQYF; DNA: TGTGCCAGCAGCCGGACGGGACTCCACCAAGAGACCCAGTACTTC
size: many; V: TRBV5-1; J: TRBJ1-4; D: .; CDR3: CASSLDGRQFEKLFF; DNA: TGCGCCAGCAGCTTGGACGGCCGACAGTTTGAAAAACTGTTTTTT
size: .; V: TRBV5-1; J: TRBJ2-3; D: TRBD2; CDR3: CASSSMRQGTSGRPDTQYF; DNA: TGCGCCAGCAGCTCAATGCGCCAGGGGACTAGCGGGAGGCCAGATACGCAGTATTTT
size: few; V: TRBV7-2; J: TRBJ2-4; D: .; CDR3: CASSLLASKNIQYF; DNA: TGTGCCAGCAGCTTACTAGCTTCCAAAAACATTCAGTACTTC
size: few; V: TRBV12-3/TRBV12-4; J: TRBJ1-3; D: .; CDR3: CASSLGATAPWTFSGNTIYF; DNA: TGTGCCAGCAGTTTAGGGGCGACAGCCCCCTGGACTTTCTCTGGAAACACCATATATTTT
size: .; V: TRBV5-5; J: TRBJ2-5; D: TRBD2; CDR3: CASSAGTSVETQYF; DNA: TGTGCCAGCAGCGCAGGGACTAGCGTTGAGACCCAGTACTTC
size: few; V: TRBV11-1; J: TRBJ2-7; D: .; CDR3: CASSKEETTFYEQYF; DNA: TGTGCCAGCAGCAAGGAGGAGACTACTTTCTACGAGCAGTACTTC
size: .; V: TRBV20-1; J: TRBJ2-2; D: .; CDR3: CSALGRTNTGELFF; DNA: TGCAGTGCTCTAGGGCGGACTAACACCGGGGAGCTGTTTTTT
size: .; V: TRBV20-1; J: TRBJ2-6; D: .; CDR3: CSVRDSPDSGANVLTF; DNA: TGCAGTGTTAGAGATTCTCCCGACTCTGGGGCCAACGTCCTGACTTTC
size: few; V: TRBV5-1; J: TRBJ2-5; D: .; CDR3: CASSLAPQSQETQYF; DNA: TGCGCCAGCAGCTTGGCCCCACAATCCCAAGAGACCCAGTACTTC
size: few; V: TRBV19; J: TRBJ1-2; D: TRBD1; CDR3: CASREGQGANYGYTF; DNA: TGTGCCAGTAGGGAAGGACAGGGGGCTAACTATGGCTACACCTTC
size: few; V: TRBV2; J: TRBJ2-7; D: TRBD1; CDR3: CASIPGDRVSYEQYF; DNA: TGTGCCAGCATCCCCGGAGACAGGGTTTCCTACGAGCAGTACTTC
size: many; V: TRBV20-1; J: TRBJ2-1; D: .; CDR3: CSALDVRGTNEQFF; DNA: TGCAGTGCGCTGGACGTGAGGGGAACCAATGAGCAGTTCTTC
size: .; V: TRBV15; J: TRBJ1-1; D: .; CDR3: CATSRVTDAVAFF; DNA: TGTGCCACCAGCAGAGTGACGGACGCGGTGGCTTTCTTT
size: .; V: TRBV11-2; J: TRBJ1-4; D: .; CDR3: CASSLSWDSDGDEKLFF; DNA: TGTGCCAGCAGCTTATCGTGGGACTCAGACGGAGATGAAAAACTGTTTTTT
size: .; V: TRBV5-1; J: TRBJ2-7; D: .; CDR3: CASSFSGIVSYEQYF; DNA: TGCGCCAGCAGCTTCTCCGGGATAGTTTCCTACGAGCAGTACTTC
size: .; V: TRBV20-1; J: TRBJ2-1; D: .; CDR3: CSARSSGGATYNEQFF; DNA: TGCAGTGCTAGATCATCGGGCGGGGCCACCTACAATGAGCAGTTCTTC
size: .; V: TRBV7-2; J: TRBJ1-1; D: .; CDR3: CASSLPGGTLRETFF; DNA: TGTGCCAGCAGCCTCCCGGGAGGAACACTGAGAGAGACTTTCTTT
size: .; V: TRBV5-5; J: TRBJ1-5; D: .; CDR3: CASSRGVHSNQPQHF; DNA: TGTGCCAGCAGCCGTGGGGTCCATAGCAATCAGCCCCAGCATTTT
size: few; V: TRBV12-5; J: TRBJ1-1; D: TRBD1; CDR3: CASGARPGGADTEAFF; DNA: TGTGCTAGTGGCGCCCGTCCAGGGGGCGCGGACACTGAAGCTTTCTTT
size: few; V: TRBV12-3/TRBV12-4; J: TRBJ2-7; D: .; CDR3: CASRLTGMGSYEQYF; DNA: TGTGCCAGCAGATTGACCGGGATGGGCTCCTACGAGCAGTACTTC
size: .; V: TRBV5-1; J: TRBJ2-3; D: TRBD2; CDR3: CASSSDQLSGAVTDTQYF; DNA: TGCGCCAGCAGCTCGGATCAATTAAGCGGGGCAGTTACAGATACGCAGTATTTT
size: .; V: TRBV7-2; J: TRBJ1-2; D: TRBD1; CDR3: CASSSRTGNAVDGYTF; DNA: TGTGCCAGCAGCTCCCGGACAGGGAACGCCGTCGATGGCTACACCTTC
size: few; V: TRBV6-2/TRBV6-3; J: TRBJ2-5; D: .; CDR3: CASSYLGQRAETQYF; DNA: TGTGCCAGCAGTTACTTAGGACAGCGGGCAGAGACCCAGTACTTC
size: few; V: TRBV6-5; J: TRBJ2-5; D: .; CDR3: CASSYSSTVGQETQYF; DNA: TGTGCCAGCAGTTACTCGTCGACGGTGGGGCAAGAGACCCAGTACTTC
size: few; V: TRBV6-6; J: TRBJ2-7; D: .; CDR3: CASSHGTRQTYEQYF; DNA: TGTGCCAGCAGTCACGGGACAAGACAAACCTACGAGCAGTACTTC
size: .; V: TRBV20-1; J: TRBJ1-3; D: TRBD1; CDR3: CSAPKQGARGNTIYF; DNA: TGCAGTGCTCCAAAACAGGGGGCGAGGGGAAACACCATATATTTT
size: .; V: TRBV29-1; J: TRBJ1-2; D: .; CDR3: CSVENLAGNGYTF; DNA: TGCAGCGTTGAGAATTTGGCTGGCAATGGCTACACCTTC
size: many; V: TRBV20-1; J: TRBJ2-5; D: .; CDR3: CSARDHSQETQYF; DNA: TGCAGTGCTAGAGATCACTCACAAGAGACCCAGTACTTC
size: .; V: TRBV5-6; J: TRBJ2-1; D: .; CDR3: CASSSQGSREQFF; DNA: TGTGCCAGCAGCTCACAGGGTTCACGTGAGCAGTTCTTC
size: .; V: TRBV7-9; J: TRBJ2-2; D: .; CDR3: CASSLETPGELFF; DNA: TGTGCCAGCAGCTTAGAAACACCCGGGGAGCTGTTTTTT
size: few; V: TRBV6-5; J: TRBJ2-3; D: .; CDR3: CASSPPGADTQYF; DNA: TGTGCCAGCAGCCCCCCGGGGGCGGATACGCAGTATTTT
size: .; V: TRBV7-3; J: TRBJ2-3; D: TRBD2; CDR3: CASSPHRLLAVTDTQYF; DNA: TGTGCCAGCAGCCCCCACCGTTTGCTAGCGGTCACAGATACGCAGTATTTT
size: .; V: TRBV15; J: TRBJ2-3; D: TRBD2; CDR3: CATSRILAGGTDTQYF; DNA: TGTGCCACCAGCAGGATACTAGCGGGGGGCACAGATACGCAGTATTTT
size: few; V: TRBV7-2; J: TRBJ2-7; D: TRBD2; CDR3: CASSLRTSGGSYEQYF; DNA: TGTGCCAGCAGCCTGAGGACTAGCGGGGGGTCCTACGAGCAGTACTTC
size: few; V: TRBV2; J: TRBJ2-5; D: .; CDR3: CASKRGPGETQYF; DNA: TGTGCCAGCAAGAGAGGACCAGGAGAGACCCAGTACTTC
size: many; V: TRBV9; J: TRBJ2-7; D: .; CDR3: CASSVALGDGGLGEQYF; DNA: TGTGCCAGCAGCGTAGCTTTAGGGGACGGGGGGCTCGGCGAGCAGTACTTC
size: .; V: TRBV7-2; J: TRBJ1-3; D: .; CDR3: CASSLVGALRGNTIYF; DNA: TGTGCCAGCAGCTTAGTTGGTGCCTTAAGGGGAAACACCATATATTTT
size: .; V: TRBV10-3; J: TRBJ1-1; D: .; CDR3: CAMGEAGNTEAFF; DNA: TGTGCCATGGGCGAGGCAGGGAACACTGAAGCTTTCTTT
size: many; V: TRBV7-2; J: TRBJ2-5; D: TRBD2; CDR3: CASSYQRGEETQYF; DNA: TGTGCCAGCAGCTATCAGCGGGGGGAAGAGACCCAGTACTTC
size: .; V: TRBV7-9; J: TRBJ2-5; D: TRBD2; CDR3: CASSPGTSGVPGETQYF; DNA: TGTGCCAGCAGCCCCGGGACTAGCGGGGTCCCGGGAGAGACCCAGTACTTC
size: .; V: TRBV20-1; J: TRBJ2-7; D: .; CDR3: CSATATGHPLYEQYF; DNA: TGCAGTGCTACTGCGACAGGTCACCCTCTCTACGAGCAGTACTTC
size: .; V: TRBV20-1; J: TRBJ2-7; D: TRBD2; CDR3: CSAREIKRGGEQYF; DNA: TGCAGTGCTAGAGAAATCAAGCGGGGGGGCGAGCAGTACTTC
size: few; V: TRBV7-9; J: TRBJ2-5; D: TRBD2; CDR3: CASSSMIAGGQETQYF; DNA: TGTGCCAGCAGCTCAATGATAGCGGGAGGCCAAGAGACCCAGTACTTC
size: few; V: TRBV6-1; J: TRBJ2-3; D: .; CDR3: CASSDWRLGTDTQYF; DNA: TGTGCCAGCAGTGACTGGCGACTAGGCACAGATACGCAGTATTTT
size: .; V: TRBV24-1; J: TRBJ2-7; D: TRBD1; CDR3: CATSDAGTGVYEQYF; DNA: TGTGCCACCAGTGATGCCGGGACAGGGGTCTACGAGCAGTACTTC
size: few; V: TRBV5-1; J: TRBJ2-7; D: .; CDR3: CASSLSGTNREQYF; DNA: TGCGCCAGCAGCTTATCCGGGACCAACCGAGAGCAGTACTTC
size: few; V: TRBV18; J: TRBJ1-1; D: .; CDR3: CASSPGLVGEAFF; DNA: TGTGCCAGCTCACCAGGGCTGGTTGGTGAAGCTTTCTTT